The clone carrying this T cell receptor (beta chain) was seen once. The antigen remains unidentified. This entry is derived from a study of OX40 agonist ivuxolimab in advanced cancers. As for the study in general: Partial responses, seen in three patients, involved one hepatocellular carcinoma and two cutaneous melanomas.

Using immunoSEQ multiplex PCR, the repertoire was profiled, and TCRdb retains in-frame clones only, with some absent. The table shows under 85,000 clones, with roughly 92% occurring only once. Germline loops: CDR1 LNHDA, CDR2 SQIVND (reference sequence). The CDR3 totals 13 residues. Trimming shortened V by 3 bases and J by 4 bases, and 8 bases separated the two germline ends. Overall study results and limits: In the 0.1 to 3.0 mg/kg range, CD4+ and CD8+ blood T cells had expanded clonally by week 6.

The source was CD4+ or CD8+ T cells sorted from blood, collected in a trial of the OX40 agonist ivuxolimab. The sequence came from an adult with an advanced solid tumor such as melanoma, head and neck, liver or kidney cancer. This chain uses TRBV19 with TRBJ2-3; no firm D call. The CDR3 nucleotides read TGTGCCAGTAGTATCGGTGGGCCAGATACGCAGTATTTT. Its protein product is CASSIGGPDTQYF.